The clone carrying this TCR beta chain has only a few counts. Its matching antigen is unknown. The authors extracted at least 6 micrograms of total RNA per sample. Germline CDR1 reads SGHRS; CDR2 reads YFSETQ. V was trimmed by 0 bases and J by 0 bases, leaving 11 bases between them. This CDR3 comprises 16 residues. The sample is drawn from a study of blood T cells in healthy people across ages. Regarding the study as a whole: Measured against age, TCR beta diversity per million T cells decreased in a roughly linear manner.

PCR was performed a second time for about 7 to 12 cycles using a sample-barcoded 5' primer and a J-beta primer mix. TCRdb analysed the 5' RACE reads with MiXCR anew, one entry per CDR3 protein. The table includes around 1,800,000 distinct CDR3 sequences, roughly 43% detected once. The sample was blood. The V call is TRBV5-1, the J call TRBJ2-3; D unresolved. This clonotype originated in a human donor in good health. CDR3 region: CASSLGLSTSTDTQYF. The CDR3, as DNA: TGCGCCAGCAGCTTGGGACTTTCCACTAGCACAGATACGCAGTATTTT.